This entry lists 3 T cell receptor beta chains sequenced from one sample in a study of type 1 and type 2 diabetes patients. Amplification started from genomic DNA. The TCR beta CDR3 region was amplified using 30 forward and 13 reverse primers. TCRdb recomputed calls from the multiplex PCR reads with MiXCR, one row per CDR3 protein. The data hold 250,000 or so distinct CDR3 sequences, with roughly 48% observed a single time. The sample comprised peripheral blood mononuclear cells (PBMCs). These receptors were obtained from a man between 18 and 35 years old with type 2 diabetes.

Concerning this clonotype itself: In this CDR3 the conserved last residue, phenylalanine or tryptophan, is missing, so a read error is likely. It is unclear where the CDR3 begins or ends on the DNA, so no DNA is shown, and the CDR3 is as TCRdb lists it. The V call is TRBV19, the J call TRBJ2-7. The CDR3 sequence runs 8 residues, both termini included. Germline lookup yields CDR1 LNHDA and CDR2 SQIVND (reference sequence). The CDR3 is CASEGQDL.

This clonotype has at least ten counts. In nucleotides, the CDR3 is TGTGCCAGCTTAGGAACTAACTCCTACGAGCAGTACTTC. Protein: CASLGTNSYEQYF. The chain carries TRBV2 and TRBJ2-7; D gene unclear. This CDR3 contains 13 residues. Germline CDR1 reads SNHLY; CDR2 reads FYNNEI. V was trimmed by 8 bases and J by 0 bases, leaving 11 bases between them.

This sequence joins TRBV6-1 and TRBJ2-7; D is unresolved. Germline V gene data show CDR1 as MNHNS and CDR2 as SASEGT. Trimming cost V 9 bases and J 1 base, with 7 bases left between them. There are 11 residues in the CDR3. This CDR3 is CASMLSYEQYF. The CDR3 region has the DNA TGTGCCAGTATGCTTTCCTACGAGCAGTACTTC.